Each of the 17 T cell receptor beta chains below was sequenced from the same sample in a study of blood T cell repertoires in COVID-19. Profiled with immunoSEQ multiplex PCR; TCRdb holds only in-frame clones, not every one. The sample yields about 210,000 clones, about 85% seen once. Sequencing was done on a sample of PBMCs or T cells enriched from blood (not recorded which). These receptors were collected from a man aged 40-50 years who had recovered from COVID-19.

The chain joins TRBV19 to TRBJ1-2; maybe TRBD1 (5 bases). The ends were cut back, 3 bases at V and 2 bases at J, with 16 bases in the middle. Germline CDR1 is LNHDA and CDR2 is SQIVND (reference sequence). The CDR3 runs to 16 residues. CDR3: CASSIPRQGPNYGYTF. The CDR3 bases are TGTGCCAGTAGTATTCCTCGGCAGGGCCCGAACTATGGCTACACCTTC.

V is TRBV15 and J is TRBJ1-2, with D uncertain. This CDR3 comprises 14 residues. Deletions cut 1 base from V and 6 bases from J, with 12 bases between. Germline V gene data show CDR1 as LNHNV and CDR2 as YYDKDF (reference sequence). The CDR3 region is CATSRGGGSDGYTF. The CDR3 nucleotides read TGTGCCACCAGCAGAGGGGGAGGGTCGGATGGCTACACCTTC.

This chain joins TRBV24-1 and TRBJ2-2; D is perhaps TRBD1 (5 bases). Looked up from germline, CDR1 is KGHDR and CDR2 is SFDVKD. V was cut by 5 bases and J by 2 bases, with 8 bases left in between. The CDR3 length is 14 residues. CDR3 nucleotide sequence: TGTGCCACCAGTGTACAGGACAACACCGGGGAGCTGTTTTTT. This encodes CATSVQDNTGELFF.

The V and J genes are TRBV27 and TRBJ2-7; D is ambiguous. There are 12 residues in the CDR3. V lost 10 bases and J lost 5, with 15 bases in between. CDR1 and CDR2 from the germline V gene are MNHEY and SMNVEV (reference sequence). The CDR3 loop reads CATRLGGHEQYF. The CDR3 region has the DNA TGTGCCACCAGATTAGGCGGCCACGAGCAGTACTTC.

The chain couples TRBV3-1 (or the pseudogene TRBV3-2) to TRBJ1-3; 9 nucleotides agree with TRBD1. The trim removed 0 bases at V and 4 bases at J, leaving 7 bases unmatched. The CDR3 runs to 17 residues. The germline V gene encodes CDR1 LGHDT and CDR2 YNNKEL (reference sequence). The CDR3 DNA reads TGTGCCAGCAGCCAAGATCGGGGACAGGGTTCCGGAAACACCATATATTTT. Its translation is CASSQDRGQGSGNTIYF.

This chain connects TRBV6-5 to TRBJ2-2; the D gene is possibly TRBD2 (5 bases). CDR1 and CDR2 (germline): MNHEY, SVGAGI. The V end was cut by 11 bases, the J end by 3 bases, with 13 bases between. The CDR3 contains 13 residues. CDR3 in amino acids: CAGRERDTGELFF. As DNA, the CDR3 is TGTGCCGGAAGGGAGAGGGACACCGGGGAGCTGTTTTTT.

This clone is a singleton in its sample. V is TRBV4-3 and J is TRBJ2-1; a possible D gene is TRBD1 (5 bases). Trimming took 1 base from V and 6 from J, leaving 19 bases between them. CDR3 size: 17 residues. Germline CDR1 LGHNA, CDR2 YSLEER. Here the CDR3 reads CASSQAVPPKGFNEQFF. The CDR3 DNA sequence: TGCGCCAGCAGCCAAGCGGTCCCACCTAAGGGGTTCAATGAGCAGTTCTTC.

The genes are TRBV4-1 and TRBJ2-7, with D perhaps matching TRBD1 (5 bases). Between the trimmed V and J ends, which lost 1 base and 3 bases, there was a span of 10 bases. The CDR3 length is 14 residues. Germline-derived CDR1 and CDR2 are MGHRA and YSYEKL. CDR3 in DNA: TGCGCCAGCAGCCAAGTTACAGGAGTCTACGAGCAGTACTTC. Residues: CASSQVTGVYEQYF.

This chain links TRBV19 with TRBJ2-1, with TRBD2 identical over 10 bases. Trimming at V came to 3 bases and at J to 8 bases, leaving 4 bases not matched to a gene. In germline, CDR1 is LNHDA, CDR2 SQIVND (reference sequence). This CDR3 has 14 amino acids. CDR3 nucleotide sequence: TGTGCCAGTAGTATTAGCGGGAGGCTGGATGAGCAGTTCTTC. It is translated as CASSISGRLDEQFF.

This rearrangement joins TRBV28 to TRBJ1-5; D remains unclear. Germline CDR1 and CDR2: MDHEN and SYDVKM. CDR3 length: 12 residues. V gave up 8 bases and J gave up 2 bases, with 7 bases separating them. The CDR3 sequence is CASETGNQPQHF. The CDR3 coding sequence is TGTGCCAGCGAAACAGGCAATCAGCCCCAGCATTTT.

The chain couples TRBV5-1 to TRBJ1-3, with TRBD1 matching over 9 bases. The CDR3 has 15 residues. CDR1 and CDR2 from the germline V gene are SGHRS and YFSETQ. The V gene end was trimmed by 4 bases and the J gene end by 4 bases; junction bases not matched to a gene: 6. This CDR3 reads CASSEGQGNGNTIYF. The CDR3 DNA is TGCGCCAGCAGCGAGGGACAGGGCAACGGAAACACCATATATTTT. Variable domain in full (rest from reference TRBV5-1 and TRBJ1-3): KAGVTQTPRYLIKTRGQQVTLSCSPISGHRSVSWYQQTPGQGLQFLFEYFSETQRNKGNFPGRFSGRQFSNSRSEMNVSTLELGDSALYLCASSEGQGNGNTIYFGEGSWLTVV.

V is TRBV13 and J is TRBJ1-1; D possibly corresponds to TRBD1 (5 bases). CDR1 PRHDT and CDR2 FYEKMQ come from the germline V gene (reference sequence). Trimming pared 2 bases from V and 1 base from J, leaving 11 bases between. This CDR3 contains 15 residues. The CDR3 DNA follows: TGTGCCAGCAGCTTACGCGGGGGGAGGAACACTGAAGCTTTCTTT. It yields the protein CASSLRGGRNTEAFF.

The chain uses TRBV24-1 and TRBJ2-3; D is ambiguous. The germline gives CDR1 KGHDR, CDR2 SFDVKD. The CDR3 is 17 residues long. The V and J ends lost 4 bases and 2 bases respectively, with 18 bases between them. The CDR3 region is CATSEPLGRGSTDTQYF. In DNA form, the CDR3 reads TGTGCCACCAGTGAACCCCTCGGCAGAGGATCCACAGATACGCAGTATTTT.

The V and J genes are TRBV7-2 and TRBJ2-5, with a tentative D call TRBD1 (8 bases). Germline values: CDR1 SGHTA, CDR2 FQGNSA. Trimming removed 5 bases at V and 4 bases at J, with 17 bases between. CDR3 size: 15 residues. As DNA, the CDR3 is TGTGCCAGCAGCCCTCAGGGAGGGACAGGAGAGACCCAGTACTTC. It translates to CASSPQGGTGETQYF.

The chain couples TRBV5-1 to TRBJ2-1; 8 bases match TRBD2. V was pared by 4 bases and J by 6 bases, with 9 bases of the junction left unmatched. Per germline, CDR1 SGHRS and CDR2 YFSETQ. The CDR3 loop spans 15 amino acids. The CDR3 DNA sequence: TGCGCCAGCAGCCCCTTACGGACTAGCAGCAATGAGCAGTTCTTC. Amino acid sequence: CASSPLRTSSNEQFF.

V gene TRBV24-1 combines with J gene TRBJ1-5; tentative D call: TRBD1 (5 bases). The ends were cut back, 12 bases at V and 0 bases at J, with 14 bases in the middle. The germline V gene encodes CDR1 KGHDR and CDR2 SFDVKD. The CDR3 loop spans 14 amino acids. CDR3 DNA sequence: TGTGCCTCCTCCGGGGGGTATAGCAATCAGCCCCAGCATTTT. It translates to CASSGGYSNQPQHF.

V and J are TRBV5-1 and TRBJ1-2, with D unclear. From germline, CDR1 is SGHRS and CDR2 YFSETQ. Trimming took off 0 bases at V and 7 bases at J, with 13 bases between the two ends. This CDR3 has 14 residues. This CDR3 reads CASSLGEESSGYTF. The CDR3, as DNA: TGCGCCAGCAGCTTGGGTGAGGAGTCTAGTGGCTACACCTTC.